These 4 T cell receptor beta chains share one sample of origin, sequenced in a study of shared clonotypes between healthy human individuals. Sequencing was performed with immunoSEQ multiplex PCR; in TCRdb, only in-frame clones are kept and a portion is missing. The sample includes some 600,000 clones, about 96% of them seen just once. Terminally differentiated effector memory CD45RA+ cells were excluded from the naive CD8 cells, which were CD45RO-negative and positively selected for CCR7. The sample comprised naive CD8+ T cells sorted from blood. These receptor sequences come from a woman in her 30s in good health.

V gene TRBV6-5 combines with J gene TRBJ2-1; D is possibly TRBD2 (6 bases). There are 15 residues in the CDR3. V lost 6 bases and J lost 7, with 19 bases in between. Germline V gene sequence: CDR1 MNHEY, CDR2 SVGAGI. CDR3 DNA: TGTGCCAGCAGCCGGATCGGGGGATTGAAGAATGAGCAGTTCTTC. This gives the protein CASSRIGGLKNEQFF.

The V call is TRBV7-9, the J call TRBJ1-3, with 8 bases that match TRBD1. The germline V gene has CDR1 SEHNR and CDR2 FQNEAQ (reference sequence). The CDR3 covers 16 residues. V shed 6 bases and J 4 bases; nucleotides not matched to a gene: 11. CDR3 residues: CASRPPTGEAGNTIYF. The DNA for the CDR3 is TGTGCCAGCAGACCGCCGACAGGGGAGGCCGGAAACACCATATATTTT. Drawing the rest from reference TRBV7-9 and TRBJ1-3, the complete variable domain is DTGVSQNPRHKITKRGQNVTFRCDPISEHNRLYWYRQTLGQGPEFLTYFQNEAQLEKSRLLSDRFSAERPKGSFSTLEIQRTEQGDSAMYLCASRPPTGEAGNTIYFGEGSWLTVV.

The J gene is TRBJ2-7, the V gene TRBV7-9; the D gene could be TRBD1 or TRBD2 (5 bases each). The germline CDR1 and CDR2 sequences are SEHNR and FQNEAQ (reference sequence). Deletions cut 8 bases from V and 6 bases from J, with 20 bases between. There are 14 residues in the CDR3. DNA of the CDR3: TGTGCCAGCGGTCCAGGGAGTACCTTTCTCGAGCAGTACTTC. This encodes CASGPGSTFLEQYF. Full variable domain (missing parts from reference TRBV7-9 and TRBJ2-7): DTGVSQNPRHKITKRGQNVTFRCDPISEHNRLYWYRQTLGQGPEFLTYFQNEAQLEKSRLLSDRFSAERPKGSFSTLEIQRTEQGDSAMYLCASGPGSTFLEQYFGPGTRLTVT.

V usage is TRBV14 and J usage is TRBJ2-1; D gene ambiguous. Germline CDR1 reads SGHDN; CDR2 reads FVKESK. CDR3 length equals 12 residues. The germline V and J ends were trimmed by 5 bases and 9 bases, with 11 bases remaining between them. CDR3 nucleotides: TGTGCCAGCAGCATAACGCGGTCTGAGCAGTTCTTC. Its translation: CASSITRSEQFF.